This is a list of T cell receptor beta chains from one sample in a study of T-cell memory formation after mild COVID-19. In TCRdb, the 5' RACE reads were re-called with MiXCR into one record per CDR3 protein. The sample records a few hundred thousand distinct CDR3 sequences, 16% being singletons. Specimen: PBMCs or a T cell subset sorted from them (not recorded which). These receptors were taken from a man between 18 and 29 years old who had mild COVID-19 (a few samples of this study predate the infection). Cell type and time point are not known. CDR3s include the opening cysteine and the closing phenylalanine or tryptophan. D genes are given only for firm matches. Size is stated for part of the rows, as once, few or many counts, or as a class when the clone is expanded.

clone_size	d_call	v_call	j_call	cdr3_aa	cdr3_nt
many	.	TRBV27	TRBJ1-2	CASSSKGGGYGYTF	TGTGCCAGCAGTTCCAAGGGGGGTGGCTATGGCTACACCTTC
few	.	TRBV2	TRBJ1-5	CASIRTPGDQPQHF	TGTGCCAGCATAAGGACCCCAGGGGATCAGCCCCAGCATTTT
.	.	TRBV15	TRBJ2-3	CATSRDHPLASDTQYF	TGTGCCACCAGCAGGGATCATCCTCTAGCTTCAGATACGCAGTATTTT
many	TRBD1	TRBV10-3	TRBJ2-3	CATLPGQRFTDTQYF	TGTGCCACGCTTCCGGGACAGAGATTCACAGATACGCAGTATTTT
.	TRBD2	TRBV4-1	TRBJ2-3	CASRYGLAGSTDTQYF	TGCGCCAGCAGATACGGCCTAGCGGGAAGCACAGATACGCAGTATTTT
few	.	TRBV25-1	TRBJ1-2	CASSESINYGYTF	TGTGCCAGCAGTGAGAGCATTAACTATGGCTACACCTTC
few	.	TRBV6-2/TRBV6-3	TRBJ2-1	CASQIQGGDWDEQFF	TGTGCCAGCCAGATCCAGGGTGGAGATTGGGATGAGCAGTTCTTC
few	TRBD1	TRBV5-1	TRBJ2-4	CASSQNRGDIQYF	TGCGCCAGCAGCCAGAACAGGGGCGACATTCAGTACTTC
.	TRBD1	TRBV6-1	TRBJ1-2	CASSSLTGEYGYTF	TGTGCCAGCAGCTCCCTGACAGGGGAATATGGCTACACCTTC
few	.	TRBV6-1	TRBJ1-4	CASSGGVGGEKLFF	TGTGCCAGCAGTGGGGGCGTTGGGGGCGAAAAACTGTTTTTT
few	.	TRBV27	TRBJ1-4	CASSRGLRTNEKLFF	TGTGCCAGCAGTCGGGGACTACGGACGAATGAAAAACTGTTTTTT
.	.	TRBV12-3/TRBV12-4	TRBJ2-5	CASSLILWETQYF	TGTGCCAGCAGTTTAATTCTGTGGGAGACCCAGTACTTC
.	.	TRBV29-1	TRBJ2-5	CSVSQGGETQYF	TGCAGCGTTTCACAAGGGGGGGAGACCCAGTACTTC
few	TRBD1	TRBV29-1	TRBJ1-5	CSVGQGNQPQHF	TGCAGCGTGGGACAGGGCAATCAGCCCCAGCATTTT
.	TRBD1	TRBV29-1	TRBJ2-7	CSVTGQGSYEQYF	TGCAGCGTTACGGGACAGGGCTCCTACGAGCAGTACTTC
few	TRBD1	TRBV4-1	TRBJ1-4	CASSQLTGGLGKLFF	TGCGCCAGCAGCCAACTTACAGGGGGCTTGGGAAAACTGTTTTTT
.	.	TRBV10-3	TRBJ2-2	CAIQEGNTGELFF	TGTGCCATCCAAGAGGGGAACACCGGGGAGCTGTTTTTT
.	.	TRBV6-5	TRBJ2-5	CASSYSLIETQYF	TGTGCCAGCAGTTACTCGTTAATTGAGACCCAGTACTTC
few	.	TRBV7-2	TRBJ2-4	CASSLDWQAPIQYF	TGTGCCAGCAGCTTAGATTGGCAGGCGCCCATTCAGTACTTC
many	TRBD2	TRBV7-2	TRBJ2-7	CASSLTSGGTYEQYF	TGTGCCAGCAGCCTGACTAGCGGGGGAACCTACGAGCAGTACTTC
.	.	TRBV7-9	TRBJ2-5	CAVGRQGPQETQYF	TGTGCCGTAGGACGGCAGGGCCCTCAAGAGACCCAGTACTTC
.	.	TRBV20-1	TRBJ1-4	CSARDGATNEKLFF	TGCAGTGCTAGAGATGGCGCAACTAATGAAAAACTGTTTTTT
.	TRBD1	TRBV6-5	TRBJ1-1	CASRRPGQGSTEAFF	TGTGCCAGCAGACGTCCGGGACAGGGTAGCACTGAAGCTTTCTTT
.	.	TRBV6-5	TRBJ2-1	CASSYLRGYNEQFF	TGTGCCAGCAGTTACCTGCGGGGTTACAATGAGCAGTTCTTC
.	.	TRBV10-3	TRBJ2-1	CAISESSLNNEQFF	TGTGCCATCAGTGAGTCCTCTCTCAACAATGAGCAGTTCTTC
.	.	TRBV5-8	TRBJ2-7	CASQSQGNYEQYF	TGTGCCAGCCAATCGCAGGGTAACTACGAGCAGTACTTC
few	.	TRBV20-1	TRBJ1-1	CSAPLNTEAFF	TGCAGTGCCCCGCTGAACACTGAAGCTTTCTTT
few	TRBD2	TRBV7-8	TRBJ2-3	CASGAGGTPDTQYF	TGTGCCAGCGGCGCCGGGGGGACTCCAGATACGCAGTATTTT
few	.	TRBV5-1	TRBJ2-1	CASSLQGEDNEQFF	TGCGCCAGCAGCTTACAGGGAGAAGACAATGAGCAGTTCTTC
.	.	TRBV7-2	TRBJ2-3	CASSLMSGPTDTQYF	TGTGCCAGCAGCTTAATGTCGGGACCAACAGATACGCAGTATTTT
many	.	TRBV6-5	TRBJ2-1	CASSPDGGSYNEQFF	TGTGCCAGCAGCCCCGACGGAGGTTCCTACAATGAGCAGTTCTTC
many	.	TRBV7-9	TRBJ2-1	CASSQTGAYNEQFF	TGTGCCAGCAGCCAAACGGGGGCTTACAATGAGCAGTTCTTC
.	.	TRBV29-1	TRBJ1-4	CSERVRLSEKLFF	TGCAGCGAAAGGGTTCGTCTCTCAGAAAAACTGTTTTTT
few	.	TRBV5-1	TRBJ2-1	CASSLEGFSEQFF	TGCGCCAGCAGCTTGGAAGGGTTTAGTGAGCAGTTCTTC
.	TRBD1	TRBV10-2	TRBJ2-1	CASNGQALNEQFF	TGCGCCAGCAATGGACAGGCCCTCAATGAGCAGTTCTTC
few	.	TRBV7-2	TRBJ2-7	CASSARLVDEQYF	TGTGCCAGCAGCGCAAGACTAGTTGACGAGCAGTACTTC
.	.	TRBV2	TRBJ2-6	CANRRESGANVLTF	TGTGCCAACCGGCGGGAATCTGGGGCCAACGTCCTGACTTTC
.	TRBD1	TRBV6-2/TRBV6-3	TRBJ2-5	CASTPGQGKETQYF	TGTGCCAGCACCCCGGGACAGGGGAAAGAGACCCAGTACTTC
many	TRBD2	TRBV11-2	TRBJ2-5	CASSSPLGGQETQYF	TGTGCCAGCAGCTCCCCCCTCGGGGGGCAAGAGACCCAGTACTTC
.	TRBD1	TRBV25-1	TRBJ2-6	CASKGAGGRRSGANVLTF	TGTGCCAGCAAGGGGGCAGGAGGCCGGCGATCTGGGGCCAACGTCCTGACTTTC
many	TRBD1	TRBV2	TRBJ2-1	CASSEGTGYNEQFF	TGTGCCAGCAGTGAAGGGACAGGGTACAATGAGCAGTTCTTC
many	TRBD1	TRBV12-3/TRBV12-4	TRBJ1-1	CASSATGTTEAFF	TGTGCCAGCAGTGCGACAGGGACCACTGAAGCTTTCTTT
.	.	TRBV5-1	TRBJ2-3	CASSTQGGDTQYF	TGCGCCAGCAGCACCCAGGGGGGAGATACGCAGTATTTT
many	.	TRBV7-8	TRBJ2-2	CASSSSNTGELFF	TGTGCCAGCAGCTCCAGCAACACCGGGGAGCTGTTTTTT
.	.	TRBV20-1	TRBJ1-5	CSARDWGSPLSNQPQHF	TGCAGTGCTAGAGATTGGGGCAGTCCCCTTAGCAATCAGCCCCAGCATTTT